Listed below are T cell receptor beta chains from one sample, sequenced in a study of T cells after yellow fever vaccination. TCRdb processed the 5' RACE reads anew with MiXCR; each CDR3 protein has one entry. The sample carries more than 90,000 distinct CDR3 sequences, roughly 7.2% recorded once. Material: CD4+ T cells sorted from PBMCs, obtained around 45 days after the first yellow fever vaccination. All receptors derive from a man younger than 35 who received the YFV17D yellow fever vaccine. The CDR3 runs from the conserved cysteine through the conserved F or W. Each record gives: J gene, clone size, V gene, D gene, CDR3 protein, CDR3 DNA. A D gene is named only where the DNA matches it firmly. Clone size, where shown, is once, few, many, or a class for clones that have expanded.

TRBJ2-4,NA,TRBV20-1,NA,CSTHRLGLAKNIQYF,TGCAGTACCCACCGACTGGGGTTAGCCAAAAACATTCAGTACTTC
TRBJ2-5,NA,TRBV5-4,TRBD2,CASSLVGGAQETQYF,TGTGCCAGCAGCTTGGTCGGGGGGGCTCAAGAGACCCAGTACTTC
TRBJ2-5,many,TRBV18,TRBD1,CASSPSGQGAATQYF,TGTGCCAGCTCACCAAGTGGACAGGGGGCCGCGACCCAGTACTTC
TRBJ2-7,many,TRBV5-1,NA,CASSLPQGGEQYF,TGCGCCAGCAGCCTTCCCCAAGGGGGGGAGCAGTACTTC
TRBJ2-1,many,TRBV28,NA,CAILRGGGYRASNEQFF,TGTGCCATACTCCGGGGCGGGGGCTACCGAGCCTCCAATGAGCAGTTCTTC
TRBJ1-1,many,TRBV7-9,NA,CASDNWGQATEAFF,TGTGCCAGCGACAATTGGGGGCAGGCCACTGAAGCTTTCTTT
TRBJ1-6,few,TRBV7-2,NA,CASSPGLSGSPLHF,TGTGCCAGCAGCCCGGGCCTCTCCGGTTCACCCCTCCACTTT
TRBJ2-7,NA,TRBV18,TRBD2,CASSPLSLAGAPSYEQYF,TGTGCCAGCTCACCCTTGAGCCTAGCGGGGGCACCCTCCTACGAGCAGTACTTC
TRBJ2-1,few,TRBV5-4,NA,CASSLAAGDEQFF,TGTGCCAGCAGCTTGGCCGCAGGGGATGAGCAGTTCTTC
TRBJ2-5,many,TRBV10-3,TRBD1,CAISEVPGQGPPGKYF,TGTGCCATCAGTGAGGTTCCCGGACAGGGGCCCCCTGGGAAGTACTTC
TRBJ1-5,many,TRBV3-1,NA,CASSQYWGTDQPQHF,TGTGCCAGCAGCCAATATTGGGGGACTGATCAGCCCCAGCATTTT
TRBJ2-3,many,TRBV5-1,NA,CASSWTFGTDTQYF,TGCGCCAGCAGCTGGACCTTCGGGACAGATACGCAGTATTTT
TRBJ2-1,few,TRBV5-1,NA,CASSSDSGGGYNEQFF,TGCGCCAGCAGCTCTGACTCAGGGGGGGGCTACAATGAGCAGTTCTTC
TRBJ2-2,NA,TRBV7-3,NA,CASSLLGSTGELFF,TGTGCCAGCAGCTTACTCGGTTCCACCGGGGAGCTGTTTTTT
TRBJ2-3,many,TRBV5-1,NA,CASQQGVITDTQYF,TGCGCCAGTCAACAGGGCGTCATCACAGATACGCAGTATTTT
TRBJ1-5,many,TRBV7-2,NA,CASSLLTGRQPQHF,TGTGCCAGCAGCTTATTAACAGGGAGACAGCCCCAGCATTTT
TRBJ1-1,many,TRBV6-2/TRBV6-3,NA,CASTFDTYTEAFF,TGTGCCAGCACCTTTGACACCTACACTGAAGCTTTCTTT
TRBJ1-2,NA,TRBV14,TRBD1,CASRRTGGDGYTF,TGTGCCAGCAGACGTACAGGGGGTGATGGCTACACCTTC
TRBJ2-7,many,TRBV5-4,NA,CASSLADEGGEQYF,TGTGCCAGCAGCTTGGCCGACGAGGGCGGCGAGCAGTACTTC
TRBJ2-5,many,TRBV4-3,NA,CASSQGTLALERETQYF,TGCGCCAGCAGCCAAGGAACCTTAGCCCTCGAGAGGGAGACCCAGTACTTC
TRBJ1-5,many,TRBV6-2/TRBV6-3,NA,CASRDSLNQPQHF,TGTGCCAGCAGGGACAGCTTGAATCAGCCCCAGCATTTT
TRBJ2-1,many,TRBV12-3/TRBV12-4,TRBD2,CASTPSGGSYNEQFF,TGTGCCAGCACCCCCTCGGGGGGCTCCTACAATGAGCAGTTCTTC
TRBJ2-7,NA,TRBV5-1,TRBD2,CASSLGPSGTYEQYF,TGCGCCAGCAGCTTGGGCCCTAGCGGGACATACGAGCAGTACTTC
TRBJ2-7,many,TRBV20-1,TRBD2,CSAREGTAGGQDEQYF,TGCAGTGCTAGAGAAGGGACGGCGGGGGGCCAGGACGAGCAGTACTTC
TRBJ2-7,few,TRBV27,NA,CASMGEGTTYEQYF,TGTGCCAGCATGGGAGAGGGGACCACCTACGAGCAGTACTTC
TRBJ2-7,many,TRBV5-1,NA,CASSYTANSYEQYF,TGCGCCAGCAGCTATACAGCGAACTCCTACGAGCAGTACTTC
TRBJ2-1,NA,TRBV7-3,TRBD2,CASSLTASGTYYNEQFF,TGTGCCAGCAGCTTAACCGCTAGCGGGACCTACTACAATGAGCAGTTCTTC
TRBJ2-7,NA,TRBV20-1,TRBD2,CSGEGTSYEQYF,TGCAGTGGGGAGGGGACTTCCTACGAGCAGTACTTC
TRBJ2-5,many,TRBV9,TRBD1,CASSVGGTGPRETQYF,TGTGCCAGCAGCGTAGGTGGGACAGGGCCCAGGGAGACCCAGTACTTC
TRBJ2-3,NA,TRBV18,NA,CASSPAGKNPDTQYF,TGTGCCAGCTCACCGGCAGGGAAAAACCCAGATACGCAGTATTTT
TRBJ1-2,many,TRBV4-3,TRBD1,CASSQDRDRGVGYTF,TGCGCCAGCAGCCAAGATAGGGACAGGGGAGTGGGCTACACCTTC
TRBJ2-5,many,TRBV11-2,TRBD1,CASSSVPTGWGLETQYF,TGTGCCAGCAGCTCCGTCCCGACAGGGTGGGGATTAGAGACCCAGTACTTC
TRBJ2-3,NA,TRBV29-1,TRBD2,CSAGTSGLDTQYF,TGCAGCGCCGGGACTAGCGGTCTAGATACGCAGTATTTT
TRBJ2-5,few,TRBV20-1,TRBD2,CSASQASGGRETQYF,TGCAGTGCTAGTCAGGCTAGCGGGGGCAGGGAGACCCAGTACTTC
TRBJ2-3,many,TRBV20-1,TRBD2,CSARGSGALHTQYF,TGCAGTGCTAGAGGTAGCGGGGCCTTGCATACGCAGTATTTT
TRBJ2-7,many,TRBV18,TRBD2,CASSIRSLSGASGTYEQYF,TGTGCCAGCTCAATTAGGTCCCTTAGCGGGGCTTCGGGAACTTACGAGCAGTACTTC
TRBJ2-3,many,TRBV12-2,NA,CASRLGQGGRVGSTDTQYF,TGTGCAAGTCGACTCGGACAGGGGGGACGCGTCGGTAGCACAGATACGCAGTATTTT
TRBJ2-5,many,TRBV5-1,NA,CASRQEETQYF,TGCGCCAGCAGACAGGAAGAGACCCAGTACTTC
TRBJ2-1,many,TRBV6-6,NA,CASSGTPHNEQFF,TGTGCCAGCAGCGGGACACCCCACAATGAGCAGTTCTTC
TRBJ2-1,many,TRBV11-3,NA,CASSLDGPSVDEQFF,TGTGCCAGCAGCTTAGATGGTCCCTCAGTCGATGAGCAGTTCTTC
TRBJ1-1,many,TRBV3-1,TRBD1,CASSHPWDRDAKAFF,TGTGCCAGCAGCCACCCCTGGGACAGGGATGCAAAGGCTTTCTTT
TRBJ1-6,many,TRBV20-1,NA,CSARGGSSYNSPLHF,TGCAGTGCTAGGGGGGGGAGCTCCTATAATTCACCCCTCCACTTT
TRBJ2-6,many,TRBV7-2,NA,CASSSRDSGANVLTF,TGTGCCAGCAGCTCCAGGGATTCTGGGGCCAACGTCCTGACTTTC
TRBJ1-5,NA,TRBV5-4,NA,CASSLGGPDSNQPQHF,TGTGCCAGCAGTTTAGGGGGTCCAGATAGCAATCAGCCCCAGCATTTT
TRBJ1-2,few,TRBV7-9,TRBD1,CASSSPGTRQGASGYTF,TGTGCCAGCAGCTCGCCCGGGACCCGGCAGGGGGCAAGTGGCTACACCTTC
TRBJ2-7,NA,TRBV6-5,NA,CASSYSPGQPYEQYF,TGTGCCAGCAGTTACTCTCCCGGGCAGCCCTACGAGCAGTACTTC
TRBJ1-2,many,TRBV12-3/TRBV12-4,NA,CASSSRRGLNYGYTF,TGTGCCAGCAGTTCACGCCGGGGTCTGAACTATGGCTACACCTTC
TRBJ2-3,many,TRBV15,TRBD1,CATSRDRGQGDTQYF,TGTGCCACCAGCAGAGACAGGGGGCAGGGAGATACGCAGTATTTT
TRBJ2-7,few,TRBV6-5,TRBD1,CASSLRQGVNEQYF,TGTGCCAGCAGCTTGCGACAGGGGGTCAACGAGCAGTACTTC
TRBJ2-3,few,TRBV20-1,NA,CSARLGHTDTQYF,TGCAGTGCTAGACTGGGCCACACAGATACGCAGTATTTT
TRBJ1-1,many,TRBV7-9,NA,CASSLRTGNTEAFF,TGTGCCAGCAGCTTAAGGACGGGGAACACTGAAGCTTTCTTT
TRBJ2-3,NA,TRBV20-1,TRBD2,CCAIPSRGGKFTDTQYF,TGCTGTGCTATTCCTTCGCGGGGGGGCAAATTCACAGATACGCAGTATTTT